This T cell receptor (beta chain) stems from a study of T-cell reconstitution after alpha-beta-depleted transplantation in children. Points from the study as a whole: Certain patients had high TCRbeta diversity at day 60, and it came from recipient T cells and thymic progenitors that survived. After one year, T-cell counts and TCRbeta diversity mostly came from new T cells.

The CDR3 loop spans 15 amino acids. Germline V gives CDR1 SGHTA, CDR2 FQGNSA. Trimming removed 7 bases at V and 4 bases at J, with 17 bases between. This clonotype turned up a few times. Its target is not known. Unique molecular identifiers were incorporated into the prepared TCRbeta library. In TCRdb, the PCR reads were re-called with MiXCR into one record per CDR3 protein. This sample has about 610,000 distinct CDR3 sequences, with over 25% found just once. The sequence derives from a boy younger than two with Wiskott-Aldrich syndrome, due to receive a stem cell transplant. The chain combines TRBV7-2 with TRBJ2-1; a weak D match, TRBD2 (6 bases). This material consisted of PBMCs, taken before TCRalphabeta/CD19-depleted stem cell transplant. The DNA for the CDR3 is TGTGCCAGCAACCGGGGGATGGGGACGTACAATGAGCAGTTCTTC. Amino acid sequence: CASNRGMGTYNEQFF.